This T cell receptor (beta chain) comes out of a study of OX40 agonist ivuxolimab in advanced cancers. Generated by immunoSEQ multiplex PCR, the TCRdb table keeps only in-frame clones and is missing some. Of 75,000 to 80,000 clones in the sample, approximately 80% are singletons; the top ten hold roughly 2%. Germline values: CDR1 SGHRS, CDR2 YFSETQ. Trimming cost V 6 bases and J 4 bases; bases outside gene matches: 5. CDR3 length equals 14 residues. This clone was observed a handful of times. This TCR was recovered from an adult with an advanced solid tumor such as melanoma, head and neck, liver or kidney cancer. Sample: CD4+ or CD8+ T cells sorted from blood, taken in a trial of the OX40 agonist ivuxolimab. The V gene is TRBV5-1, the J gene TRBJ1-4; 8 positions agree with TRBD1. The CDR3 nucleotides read TGCGCCAGCACCCCAGGGGGCGTTAATGAAAAACTGTTTTTT. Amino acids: CASTPGGVNEKLFF.